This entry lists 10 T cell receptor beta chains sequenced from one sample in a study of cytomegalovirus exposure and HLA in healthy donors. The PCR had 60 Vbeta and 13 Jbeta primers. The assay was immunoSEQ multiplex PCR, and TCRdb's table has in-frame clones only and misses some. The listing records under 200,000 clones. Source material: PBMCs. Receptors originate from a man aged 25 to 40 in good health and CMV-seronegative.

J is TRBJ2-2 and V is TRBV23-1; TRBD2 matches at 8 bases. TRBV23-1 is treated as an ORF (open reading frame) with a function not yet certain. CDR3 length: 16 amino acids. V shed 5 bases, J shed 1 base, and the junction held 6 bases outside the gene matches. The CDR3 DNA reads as TGCGCCAGCAGTGGCCGGGAGGGTGAGAACACCGGGGAGCTGTTTTTT. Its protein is CASSGREGENTGELFF.

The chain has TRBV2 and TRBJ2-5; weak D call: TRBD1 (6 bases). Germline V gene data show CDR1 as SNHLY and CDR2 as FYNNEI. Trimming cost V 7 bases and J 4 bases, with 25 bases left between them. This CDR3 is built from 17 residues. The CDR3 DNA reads TGTGCCAGCAACGGACAGCAATACTATCTTGGGGGAGAGACCCAGTACTTC. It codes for CASNGQQYYLGGETQYF.

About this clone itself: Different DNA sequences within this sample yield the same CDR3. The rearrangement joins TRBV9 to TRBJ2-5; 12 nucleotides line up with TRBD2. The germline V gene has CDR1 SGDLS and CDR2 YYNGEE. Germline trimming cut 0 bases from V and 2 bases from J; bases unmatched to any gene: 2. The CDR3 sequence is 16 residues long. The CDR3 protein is CASSVGTSGVQETQYF. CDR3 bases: TGTGCCAGCAGCGTAGGGACTAGCGGGGTACAAGAGACCCAGTACTTC.

The CDR3, as DNA: TGTGCCAGCAGCTTAGAGGCGGGGGGGCCCAATGAGCAGTTCTTC. It encodes CASSLEAGGPNEQFF. The chain combines TRBV11-3 with TRBJ2-1; 9 nucleotides match TRBD2. The CDR3 spans 15 residues. V was clipped by 0 bases and J by 6 bases; unmatched bases: 3. Per the germline V gene, CDR1 is SGHNT and CDR2 is YENEEA.

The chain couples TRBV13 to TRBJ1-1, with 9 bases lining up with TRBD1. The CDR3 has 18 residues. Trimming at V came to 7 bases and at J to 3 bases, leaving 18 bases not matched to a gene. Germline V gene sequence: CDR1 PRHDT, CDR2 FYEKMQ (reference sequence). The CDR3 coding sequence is TGTGCCAGCACACCACAGGGGGCGCATTGGGAAGTGGACACTGAAGCTTTCTTT. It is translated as CASTPQGAHWEVDTEAFF.

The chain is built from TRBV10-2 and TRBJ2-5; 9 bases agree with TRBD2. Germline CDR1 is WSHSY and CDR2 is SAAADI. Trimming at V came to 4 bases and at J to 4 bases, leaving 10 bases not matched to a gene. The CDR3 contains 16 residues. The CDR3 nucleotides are TGCGCCAGCAGTGCTCCGGGGGCTAGCGGGACAGAGACCCAGTACTTC. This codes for CASSAPGASGTETQYF.

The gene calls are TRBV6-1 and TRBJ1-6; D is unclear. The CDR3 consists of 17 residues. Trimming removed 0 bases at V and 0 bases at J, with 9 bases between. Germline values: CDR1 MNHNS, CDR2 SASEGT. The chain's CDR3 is CASSEARLPSYNSPLHF. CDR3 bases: TGTGCCAGCAGTGAAGCGCGTCTTCCCTCCTATAATTCACCCCTCCACTTT.

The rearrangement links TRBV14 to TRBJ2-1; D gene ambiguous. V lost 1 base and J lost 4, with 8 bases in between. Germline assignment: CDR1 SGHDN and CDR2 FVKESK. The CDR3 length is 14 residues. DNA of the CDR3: TGTGCCAGCAGCCAAGGAGGCTATTACAATGAGCAGTTCTTC. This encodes CASSQGGYYNEQFF.

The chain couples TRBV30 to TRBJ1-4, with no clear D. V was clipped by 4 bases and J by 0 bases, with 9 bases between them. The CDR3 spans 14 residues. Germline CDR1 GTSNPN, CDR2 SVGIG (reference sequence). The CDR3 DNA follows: TGTGCCTGGACTCCACAGTCAACTAATGAAAAACTGTTTTTT. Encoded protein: CAWTPQSTNEKLFF.

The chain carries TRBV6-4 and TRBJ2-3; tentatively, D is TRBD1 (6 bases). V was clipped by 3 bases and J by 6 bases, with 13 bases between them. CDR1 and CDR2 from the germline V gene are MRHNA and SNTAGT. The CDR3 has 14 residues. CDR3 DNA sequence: TGTGCCAGCAGTGAAAGGACTGACAGGGATACGCAGTATTTT. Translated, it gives CASSERTDRDTQYF.